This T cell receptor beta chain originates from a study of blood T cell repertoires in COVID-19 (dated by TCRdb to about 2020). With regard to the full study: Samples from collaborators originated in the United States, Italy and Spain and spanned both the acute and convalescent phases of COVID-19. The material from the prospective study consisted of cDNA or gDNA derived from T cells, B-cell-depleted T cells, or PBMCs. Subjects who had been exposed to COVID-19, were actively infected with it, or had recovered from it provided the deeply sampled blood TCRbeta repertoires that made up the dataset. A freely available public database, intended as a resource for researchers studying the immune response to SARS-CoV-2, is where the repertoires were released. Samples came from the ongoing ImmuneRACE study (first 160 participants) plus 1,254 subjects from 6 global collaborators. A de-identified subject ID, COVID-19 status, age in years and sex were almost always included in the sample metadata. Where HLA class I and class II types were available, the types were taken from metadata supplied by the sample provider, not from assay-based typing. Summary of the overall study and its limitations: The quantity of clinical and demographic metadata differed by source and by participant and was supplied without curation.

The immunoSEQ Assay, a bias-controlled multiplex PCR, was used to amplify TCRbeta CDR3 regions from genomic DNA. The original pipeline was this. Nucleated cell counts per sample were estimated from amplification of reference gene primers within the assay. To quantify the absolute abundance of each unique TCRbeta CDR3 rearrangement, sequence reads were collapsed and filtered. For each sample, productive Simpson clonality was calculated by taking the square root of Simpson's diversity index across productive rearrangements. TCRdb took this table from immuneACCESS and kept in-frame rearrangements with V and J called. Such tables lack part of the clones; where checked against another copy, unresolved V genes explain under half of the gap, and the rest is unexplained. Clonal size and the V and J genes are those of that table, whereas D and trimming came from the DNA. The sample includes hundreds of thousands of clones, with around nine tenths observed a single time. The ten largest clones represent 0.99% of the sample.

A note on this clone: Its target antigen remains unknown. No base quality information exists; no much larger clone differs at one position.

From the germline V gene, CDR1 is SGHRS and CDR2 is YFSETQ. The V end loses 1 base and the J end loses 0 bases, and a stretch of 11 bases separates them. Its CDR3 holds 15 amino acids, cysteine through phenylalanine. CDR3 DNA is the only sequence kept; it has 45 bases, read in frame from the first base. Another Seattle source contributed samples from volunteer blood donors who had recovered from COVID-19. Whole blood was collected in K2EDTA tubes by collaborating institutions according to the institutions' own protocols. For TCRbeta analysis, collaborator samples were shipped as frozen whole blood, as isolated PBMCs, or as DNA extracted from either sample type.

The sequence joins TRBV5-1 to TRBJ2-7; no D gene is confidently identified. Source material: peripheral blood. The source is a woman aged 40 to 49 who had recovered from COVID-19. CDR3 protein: CASSLLGDSSYEQYF. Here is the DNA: TGCGCCAGCAGCTTGTTGGGCGATAGCTCCTACGAGCAGTACTTC.